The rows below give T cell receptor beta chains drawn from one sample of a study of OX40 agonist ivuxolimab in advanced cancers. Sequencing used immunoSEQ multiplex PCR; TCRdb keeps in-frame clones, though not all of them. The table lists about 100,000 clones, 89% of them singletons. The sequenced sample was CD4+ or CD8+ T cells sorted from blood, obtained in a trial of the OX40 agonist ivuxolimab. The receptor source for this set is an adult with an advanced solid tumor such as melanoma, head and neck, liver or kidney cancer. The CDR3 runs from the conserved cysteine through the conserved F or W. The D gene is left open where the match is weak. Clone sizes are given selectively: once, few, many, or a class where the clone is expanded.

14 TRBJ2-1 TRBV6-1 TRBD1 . TGTGCCAGCCTCCGGGACAGGAGAAACAATGAGCAGTTCTTC CASLRDRRNNEQFF
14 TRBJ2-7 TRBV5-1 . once TGCGCCAGCAGCTTAATCGGGGCCACCTACGAGCAGTACTTC CASSLIGATYEQYF
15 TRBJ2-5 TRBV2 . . TGTGCCAGCAGTGAGGCTCAAACGTACCAAGAGACCCAGTACTTC CASSEAQTYQETQYF
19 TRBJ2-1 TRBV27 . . TGTGCCAGCAACCTACGGGCTACAGGGATGGCTCCTACCTACAATGAGCAGTTCTTC CASNLRATGMAPTYNEQFF
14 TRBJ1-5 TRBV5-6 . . TGTGCCAGCAGCTTGGCAGGGTTCAATCAGCCCCAGCATTTT CASSLAGFNQPQHF
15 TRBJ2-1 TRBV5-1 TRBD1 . TGCGCCAGCAGCCCTGGACAGGGGAGTTACAATGAGCAGTTCTTC CASSPGQGSYNEQFF
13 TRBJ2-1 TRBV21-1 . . TGTGCCAGCACCCGAGACGGAAACAATGAGCAGTTCTTC CASTRDGNNEQFF
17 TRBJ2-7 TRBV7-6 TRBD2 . TGTGCCAGCAGCTTAGGGAGGACTAGCGGGAGGGTCTACGAGCAGTACTTC CASSLGRTSGRVYEQYF
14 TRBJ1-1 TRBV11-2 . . TGTGCCAGCAGCCGCGGGCAGGGGAACACTGAAGCTTTCTTT CASSRGQGNTEAFF
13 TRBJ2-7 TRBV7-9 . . TGTGCCAGCAGCGGGGCAGGGGCCTACGAGCAGTACTTC CASSGAGAYEQYF
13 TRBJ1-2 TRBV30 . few TGTGCCTGGAAAGCGGAGGGGAGCTATGGCTACACCTTC CAWKAEGSYGYTF
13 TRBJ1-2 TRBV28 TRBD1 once TGTGCCAGCCGGACAGGGGAGGCCTATGGCTACACCTTC CASRTGEAYGYTF
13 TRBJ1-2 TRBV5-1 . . TGCGCCAGCAGCTTGCGTAGGGGTAGTGGCTACACCTTC CASSLRRGSGYTF
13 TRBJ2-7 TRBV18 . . TGTGCCAGCTCACCAGGCACCACCTACGAGCAGTACTTC CASSPGTTYEQYF
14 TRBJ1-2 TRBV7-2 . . TGTGCCAGCAGCCCCCTCGGGATTTCCTATGGCTACACCTTC CASSPLGISYGYTF
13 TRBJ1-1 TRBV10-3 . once TGTGCCATCATAGCCGCCCCGAACACTGAAGCTTTCTTT CAIIAAPNTEAFF
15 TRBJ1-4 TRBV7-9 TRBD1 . TGTGCCAGCAGCTCCAATCAGGGGGCCAAGGAAAAACTGTTTTTT CASSSNQGAKEKLFF
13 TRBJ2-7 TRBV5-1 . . TGCGCCAGCAGCTTTCGTTCCGTCGACGAGCAGTACTTC CASSFRSVDEQYF
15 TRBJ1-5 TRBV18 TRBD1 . TGTGCCAGCTCAGGGGGACAGGGTAAAGCGACGCCCCAGCATTTT CASSGGQGKATPQHF
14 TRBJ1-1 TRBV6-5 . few TGTGCCAGCAGCCTCAGGAGGGGGAACACTGAAGCTTTCTTT CASSLRRGNTEAFF
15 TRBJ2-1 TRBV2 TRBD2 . TGTGCCAGCAGTGAGGGCGGGGGGAGATACAATGAGCAGTTCTTC CASSEGGGRYNEQFF
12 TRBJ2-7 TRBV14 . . TGTGCCAGCAGCCTGACAAGGAACGAGCAGTACTTC CASSLTRNEQYF
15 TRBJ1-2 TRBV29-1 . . TGCAGCGTCTCCCCAGGACAACCGACTAACTATGGCTACACCTTC CSVSPGQPTNYGYTF
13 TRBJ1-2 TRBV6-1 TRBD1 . TGTGCCAGCAGTCCCGGGACAGTCGGTGGCTACACCTTC CASSPGTVGGYTF
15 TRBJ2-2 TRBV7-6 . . TGTGCCAGCAGCCCCCGGGGGGCCAACACCGGGGAGCTGTTTTTT CASSPRGANTGELFF
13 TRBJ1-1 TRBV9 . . TGTGCCAGCAGCGCTTCAGGGGATCTTGAAGCTTTCTTT CASSASGDLEAFF
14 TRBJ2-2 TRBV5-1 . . TGCGCCAGCAGCTTGCAACAGACCACCGGGGAGCTGTTTTTT CASSLQQTTGELFF
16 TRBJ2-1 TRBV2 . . TGTGCCAGCAGTGAATCTGGTGAACTAGGCCGCCTCAAGCAGTTCTTC CASSESGELGRLKQFF
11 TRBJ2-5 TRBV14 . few TGTGCCAGCAGCGTCCAAGAGACCCAGTACTTC CASSVQETQYF
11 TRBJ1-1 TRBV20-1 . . TGCAGTCCTAGGGGGGGCACTGAAGCTTTCTTT CSPRGGTEAFF